These T cell receptor beta chains were read from a single sample in a study of blood T cell repertoires in COVID-19. Repertoires were generated with immunoSEQ multiplex PCR, while TCRdb's copy carries only in-frame clones and drops some. The sample consists of roughly 200,000 clones, roughly 84% of them appearing once. Material: peripheral blood. Receptor source: an elderly woman with acute or convalescent COVID-19. Each CDR3 is given with its conserved first and last residue. A D gene is named only where the DNA matches it firmly. For some rows the clone size is stated as once, few or many, or as a class when expanded; others skip it.

size	V	J	D	DNA	CDR3
NA	TRBV15	TRBJ1-5	NA	TGTGCCACCAGCTGGAGTTATCAGCCCCAGCATTTT	CATSWSYQPQHF
NA	TRBV2	TRBJ2-1	NA	TGTGCCAGCAGTGATTGGGGGCGCGACTACAATGAGCAGTTCTTC	CASSDWGRDYNEQFF
few	TRBV18	TRBJ1-2	TRBD1	TGTGCCAGCTCACCGGACAGGGTCGGTGGCTACACCTTC	CASSPDRVGGYTF
once	TRBV24-1	TRBJ1-3	NA	TGTGCCACCAGTGCGGGGACTCTAGGAAACACCATATATTTT	CATSAGTLGNTIYF
NA	TRBV19	TRBJ1-3	TRBD1	TGTGCCAGTAGTATAACGGGACAGGACTACTCTGGAAACACCATATATTTT	CASSITGQDYSGNTIYF
NA	TRBV7-9	TRBJ2-1	TRBD1	TGTGCCAGCAGCCACAGGGGAAGCCACAATGAGCAGTTCTTC	CASSHRGSHNEQFF
NA	TRBV28	TRBJ1-4	NA	TGTGCCAGCAGTTTGCAGGCAAGGGAAAAACTGTTTTTT	CASSLQAREKLFF
few	TRBV27	TRBJ2-5	NA	TGTGCCAGCAGTTTGGTATCGCGCGCGGAGACCCAGTACTTC	CASSLVSRAETQYF
NA	TRBV18	TRBJ1-2	NA	TGTGCCAGCTCACCCGGGACACCTGATAACTATGGCTACACCTTC	CASSPGTPDNYGYTF
NA	TRBV28	TRBJ2-3	TRBD1	TGTGCCAGCAGTCCGTCCCTCGGGACAGGTGAAGATACGCAGTATTTT	CASSPSLGTGEDTQYF
NA	TRBV5-8	TRBJ1-6	NA	TGTGCCAGCAGCCGAGGACAGACCTATAATTCACCCCTCCACTTT	CASSRGQTYNSPLHF
NA	TRBV7-2	TRBJ1-3	NA	TGTGCCAGCAGCTCCTCCTCAGGGCCTGGAAACACCATATATTTT	CASSSSSGPGNTIYF
NA	TRBV29-1	TRBJ2-5	TRBD2	TGCAGCGTAGAAACTAGCGGGAGTGAGACCCAGTACTTC	CSVETSGSETQYF
once	TRBV2	TRBJ2-4	NA	TGTGCCAGCGGACAGAAAAACATTCAGTACTTC	CASGQKNIQYF
NA	TRBV15	TRBJ1-2	TRBD1	TGTGCCACCAGCACGGACAGGAACTATGGCTACACCTTC	CATSTDRNYGYTF
NA	TRBV11-2	TRBJ2-4	NA	TGTGCCAGCAGCTCCTCGTCAGCCAAAAACATTCAGTACTTC	CASSSSSAKNIQYF
few	TRBV4-3	TRBJ1-5	TRBD1	TGCGCCAGCAGCCTAACAGGGGCTGGGAATCAGCCCCAGCATTTT	CASSLTGAGNQPQHF